These T cell receptor beta chains were read from a single sample in a study of ipilimumab plus nivolumab after autologous stem cell transplantation. Profiled with immunoSEQ multiplex PCR; TCRdb holds only in-frame clones, not every one. The data contain 15,000 to 20,000 clones, about 80% of them singletons. Sample: PBMCs, taken in a trial of ipilimumab plus nivolumab as post-transplant consolidation. The receptor set was obtained from a male donor with diffuse large B-cell lymphoma. The CDR3 runs from the conserved cysteine through the conserved F or W.

V	J	CDR3
TRBV7-9	TRBJ2-1	CASSPDRITHNEQFF
TRBV15	TRBJ2-5	CATSRRLVGGEETQYF
TRBV5-1	TRBJ2-1	CASSLGDIEGNEQFF
TRBV27	TRBJ2-1	CASSLAGGIYNEQFF
TRBV5-1	TRBJ2-2	CASSMRQGAGNTGELFF
TRBV27	TRBJ2-3	CASSRDRGPGISDTQYF
TRBV4-1	TRBJ2-3	CASSQLYNSGGRTDTQYF
TRBV28	TRBJ2-4	CASSFGDRQDIQYF
TRBV30	TRBJ2-3	CAWPPPGSDSTDTQYF
TRBV4-1	TRBJ2-7	CASSQQSGLAGIYEQYF
TRBV9	TRBJ2-7	CASSPDGYEQYF
TRBV28	TRBJ2-7	CASSLVLAGLNSYEQYF
TRBV28	TRBJ1-3	CVSSLSSGNTIYF
TRBV4-2	TRBJ2-3	CASSQDPEGRDTQYF
TRBV6-5	TRBJ2-7	CASSYSDIRGYEQYF
TRBV19	TRBJ2-2	CASSARTGGYTGELFF
TRBV28	TRBJ2-5	CASSPAGQEETQYF
TRBV7-6	TRBJ1-4	CASSLFRGPTNEKLFF
TRBV7-9	TRBJ1-2	CASSLGGTGDYGYTF
TRBV5-1	TRBJ2-3	CASSAGAAITDTQYF
TRBV4-3	TRBJ1-4	CASSHGQGANEKLFF
TRBV18	TRBJ2-3	CASSLAGGTDTQYF
TRBV5-1	TRBJ1-6	CASSLTGATLHF
TRBV9	TRBJ2-1	CASSVFRRGGYNEQFF
TRBV29-1	TRBJ1-1	CSVVGQGVTEAFF
TRBV19	TRBJ2-5	CASSISQGLGETQYF
TRBV7-9	TRBJ2-5	CASSSGQGRETQYF
TRBV5-6	TRBJ1-2	CASSLEGVGRHGYTF
TRBV5-1	TRBJ1-1	CASSPGQGARMNTEAFF
TRBV6-5	TRBJ1-2	CASSQAGTYGYTF
TRBV7-2	TRBJ2-1	CASRAGLTNEQFF
TRBV5-3	TRBJ2-3	CARRPRGGRESTDTQYF
TRBV7-6	TRBJ2-7	CASSLASRDLGEQYF
TRBV28	TRBJ1-1	CASSDWRGGLETEAFF
TRBV18	TRBJ2-7	CASSPPNEGGAGQYF
TRBV9	TRBJ2-7	CASSTDSYEQYF
TRBV29-1	TRBJ2-3	CSVPPASGGTDTQYF
TRBV28	TRBJ1-1	CASRPGKQYYVNTEAFF
TRBV7-3	TRBJ2-2	CASSPTNTGELFF
TRBV5-8	TRBJ1-3	CASSPAGLSGNTIYF
TRBV19	TRBJ2-2	CASMGRRSGELFF
TRBV5-1	TRBJ1-1	CASSLGRVGHTEAFF
TRBV19	TRBJ1-6	CASNPGQGLSPLHF
TRBV5-1	TRBJ2-3	CASSIGVGVVDTQYF